Listed below are T cell receptor beta chains from one sample, sequenced in a study of regulatory T cells in long-lasting Graves disease. TCRdb fed the multiplex PCR reads into MiXCR, producing one record per CDR3 protein. The top ten hold over 11% of the sample, which has 200,000 to 300,000 distinct CDR3 sequences, 20% seen once. The input for sequencing was peripheral blood mononuclear cells (PBMCs), taken at new diagnosis, from a patient treated with antithyroid drugs. The receptors originated from a female donor with Graves disease. The CDR3 runs from the conserved cysteine through the conserved F or W. A D gene is named only where the DNA matches it firmly. Clone size appears in some rows only: once, few, many, or a class for an expanded clone.

v_gene	j_gene	abundance	d_gene	CDR3nt	CDR3aa
TRBV7-2	TRBJ2-5	few	.	TGTGCCAGCAGCTTCGCAGGGGTCCCCCAAGAGACCCAGTACTTC	CASSFAGVPQETQYF
TRBV29-1	TRBJ2-7	many	.	TGCAGCGTTGAGGGCTCCGCCTCATCTCAATACGAGCAGTACTTC	CSVEGSASSQYEQYF
TRBV4-1	TRBJ1-5	many	.	TGCGCCAGCAGCCACCCACAGGGTCGGAGCAATCAGCCCCAGCATTTT	CASSHPQGRSNQPQHF
TRBV25-1	TRBJ2-7	.	TRBD2	TGTGCCAGCAGTGAAGAGGGTAGCGGGAGGGTGGAGCAGTACTTC	CASSEEGSGRVEQYF
TRBV25-1	TRBJ2-2	few	TRBD1	TGTGCCAGCAGTGACTCAGGGGGCCCGAACACCGGGGAGCTGTTTTTT	CASSDSGGPNTGELFF
TRBV14	TRBJ2-1	many	TRBD2	TGTGCCAGCAGCCAACTAGCGGGGTTCTCCTACAATGAGCAGTTCTTC	CASSQLAGFSYNEQFF
TRBV11-2	TRBJ1-2	.	TRBD1	TGTGCCAGCAGCCGCGGGACAGGGTTGGACTATGGCTACACCTTC	CASSRGTGLDYGYTF
TRBV5-4	TRBJ1-1	many	TRBD1	TGTGCCAGCAGCTGGGACAGGGGTAACACTGAAGCTTTCTTT	CASSWDRGNTEAFF
TRBV11-2	TRBJ1-1	.	TRBD1	TGTGCCAGCAGCTGGGGACAGGGGGGAACGAACACTGAAGCTTTCTTT	CASSWGQGGTNTEAFF
TRBV6-1	TRBJ1-2	many	.	TGTGCCAGCAGTGACACGGCGGGGGGCATCTATGGCTACACCTTC	CASSDTAGGIYGYTF
TRBV27	TRBJ2-1	.	.	TGTGCCAGCAGTTTATCTTGGGGGGGCAACAATGAGCAGTCCTTC	CASSLSWGGNNEQSF
TRBV6-9	TRBJ2-2	.	.	TGTGCCAGCAGTTACTCGAAACCCAGACATTCCCTTACCGGGGAGCTGTTTTTT	CASSYSKPRHSLTGELFF
TRBV20-1	TRBJ2-7	many	.	TGCAGTGCTAGAGACGGGCAGGGTAGCTCCTACGAGCAGTACTTC	CSARDGQGSSYEQYF
TRBV7-2	TRBJ2-7	many	.	TGTGCCAGCAGCTTAGGCGTAGGTAGCGCGTCCTACGAGCAGTACTTC	CASSLGVGSASYEQYF
TRBV19	TRBJ1-5	.	.	TGTACCAGTATAGACAGGCGCAGCAATCAGCCCCAGCATTTT	CTSIDRRSNQPQHF
TRBV7-2	TRBJ2-1	.	TRBD2	TGTGCCAGCAGCTTAGAGGGACTAGCGGGGGGGCTGTCCAATGAGCAGTTCTTC	CASSLEGLAGGLSNEQFF
TRBV10-2	TRBJ1-4	few	.	TGCGCCAGCTCTCAGGATAGACGAGGAGAAAAACTGTTTTTT	CASSQDRRGEKLFF
TRBV6-2/TRBV6-3	TRBJ2-2	.	.	TGTGCCAGCAGTTACTCTGGGACTCTGAGCACCGGGGAGCTGCTTTTT	CASSYSGTLSTGELLF